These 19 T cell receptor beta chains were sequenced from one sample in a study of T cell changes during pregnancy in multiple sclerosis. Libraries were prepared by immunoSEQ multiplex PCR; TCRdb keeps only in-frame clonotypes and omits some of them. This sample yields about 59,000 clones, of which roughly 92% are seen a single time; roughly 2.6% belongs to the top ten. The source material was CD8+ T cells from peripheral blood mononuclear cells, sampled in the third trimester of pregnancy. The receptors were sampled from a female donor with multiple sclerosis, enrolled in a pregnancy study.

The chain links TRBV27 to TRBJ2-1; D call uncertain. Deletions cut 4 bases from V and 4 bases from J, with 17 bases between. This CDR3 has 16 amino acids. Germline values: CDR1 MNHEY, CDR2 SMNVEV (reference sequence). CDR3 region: CASSSRKLSPYNEQFF. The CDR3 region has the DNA TGTGCCAGCAGTTCCCGGAAACTAAGCCCATACAATGAGCAGTTCTTC.

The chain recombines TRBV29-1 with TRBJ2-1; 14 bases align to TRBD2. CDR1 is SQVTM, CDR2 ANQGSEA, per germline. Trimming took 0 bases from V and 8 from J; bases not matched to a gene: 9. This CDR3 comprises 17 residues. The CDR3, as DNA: TGCAGCGTTGAAGACTCGGGACTAGCGGGAGTTACTTATGAGCAGTTCTTC. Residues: CSVEDSGLAGVTYEQFF.

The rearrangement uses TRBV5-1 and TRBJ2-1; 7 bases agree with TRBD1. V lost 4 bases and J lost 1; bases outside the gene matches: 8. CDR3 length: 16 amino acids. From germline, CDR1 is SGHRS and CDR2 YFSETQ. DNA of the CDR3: TGCGCCAGCAGCGTGCCACAGGGGTCGTCCTACAATGAGCAGTTCTTC. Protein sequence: CASSVPQGSSYNEQFF.

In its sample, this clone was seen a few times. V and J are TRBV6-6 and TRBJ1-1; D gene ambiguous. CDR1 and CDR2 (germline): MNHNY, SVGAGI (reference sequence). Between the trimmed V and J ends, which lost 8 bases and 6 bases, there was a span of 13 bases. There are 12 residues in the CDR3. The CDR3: CASEGRSSEAFF. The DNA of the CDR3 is TGTGCCAGCGAGGGAAGGTCGTCTGAAGCTTTCTTT.

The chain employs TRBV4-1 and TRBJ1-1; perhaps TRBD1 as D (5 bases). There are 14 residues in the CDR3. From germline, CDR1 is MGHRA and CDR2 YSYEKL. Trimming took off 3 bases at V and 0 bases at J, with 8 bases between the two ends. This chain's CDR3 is CASSQGGMNTEAFF. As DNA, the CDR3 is TGCGCCAGCAGCCAGGGGGGAATGAACACTGAAGCTTTCTTT.

CDR3 in DNA: TGTGCCAGCAGTCCCCTTGGCAGGGGCAAGCAAGAGACCCAGTACTTC. It encodes CASSPLGRGKQETQYF. V gene TRBV27 combines with J gene TRBJ2-5; perhaps TRBD1 as D (6 bases). Germline V gives CDR1 MNHEY, CDR2 SMNVEV (reference sequence). The V gene lost 5 bases and the J gene lost 2 bases, with 18 bases spanning the gap. There are 16 residues in the CDR3.

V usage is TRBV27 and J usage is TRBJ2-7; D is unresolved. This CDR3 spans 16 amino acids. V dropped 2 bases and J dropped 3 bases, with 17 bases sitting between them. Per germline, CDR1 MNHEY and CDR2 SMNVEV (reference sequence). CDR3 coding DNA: TGTGCCAGCAGTTTAAATTTAGCCTACTCACACTACGAGCAGTACTTC. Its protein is CASSLNLAYSHYEQYF.

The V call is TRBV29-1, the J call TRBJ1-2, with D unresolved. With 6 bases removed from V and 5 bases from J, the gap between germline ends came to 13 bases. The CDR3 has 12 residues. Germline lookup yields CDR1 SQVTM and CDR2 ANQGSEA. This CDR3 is CSVETGRYGYTF. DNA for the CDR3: TGCAGCGTGGAGACGGGGAGGTATGGCTACACCTTC. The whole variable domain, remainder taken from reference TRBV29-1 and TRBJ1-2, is SAVISQKPSRDICQRGTSLTIQCQVDSQVTMMFWYRQQPGQSLTLIATANQGSEATYESGFVIDKFPISRPNLTFSTLTVSNMSPEDSSIYLCSVETGRYGYTFGSGTRLTVV.

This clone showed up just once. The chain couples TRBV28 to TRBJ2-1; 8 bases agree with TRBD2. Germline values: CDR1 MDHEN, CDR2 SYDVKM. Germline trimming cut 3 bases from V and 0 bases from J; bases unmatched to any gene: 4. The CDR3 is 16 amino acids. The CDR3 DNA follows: TGTGCCAGCAGTTTCGGCGGGAGGATCTCCTACAATGAGCAGTTCTTC. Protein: CASSFGGRISYNEQFF.

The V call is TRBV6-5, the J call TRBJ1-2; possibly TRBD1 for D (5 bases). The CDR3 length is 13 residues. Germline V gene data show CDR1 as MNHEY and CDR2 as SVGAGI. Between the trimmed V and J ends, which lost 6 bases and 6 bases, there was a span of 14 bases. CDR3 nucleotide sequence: TGTGCCAGCAGGGGCAGGGTTTCTGATGGCTACACCTTC. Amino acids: CASRGRVSDGYTF.

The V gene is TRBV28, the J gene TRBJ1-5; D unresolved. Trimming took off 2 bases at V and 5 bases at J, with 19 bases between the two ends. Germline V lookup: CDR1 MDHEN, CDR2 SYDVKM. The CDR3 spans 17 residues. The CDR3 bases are TGTGCCAGCAGTTTACCGTCCCCTGACACCACCGATCAGCCCCAGCATTTT. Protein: CASSLPSPDTTDQPQHF.

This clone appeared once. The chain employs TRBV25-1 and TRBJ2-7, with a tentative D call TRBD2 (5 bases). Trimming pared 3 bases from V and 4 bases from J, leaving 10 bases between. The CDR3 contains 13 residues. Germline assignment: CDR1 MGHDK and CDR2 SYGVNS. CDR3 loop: CASSDMREYEQYF. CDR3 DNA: TGTGCCAGCAGTGATATGAGGGAGTACGAGCAGTACTTC.

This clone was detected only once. The CDR3 DNA is TGTGCCAGTAGTCCAACCCCTACAGGGGGCGCCGGCTACACCTTC. It is translated as CASSPTPTGGAGYTF. The chain combines TRBV19 with TRBJ1-2; TRBD1 matches at 9 bases. Germline V gene sequence: CDR1 LNHDA, CDR2 SQIVND (reference sequence). The CDR3 covers 15 residues. V trimming: 5 bases; J trimming: 8 bases; junction bases outside the gene matches: 12.

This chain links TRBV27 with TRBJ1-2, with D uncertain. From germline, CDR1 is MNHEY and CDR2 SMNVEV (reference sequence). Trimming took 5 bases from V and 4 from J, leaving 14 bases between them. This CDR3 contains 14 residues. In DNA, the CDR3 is TGTGCCAGCAGTGCTTGGGTTGGGAGCTATGGCTACACCTTC. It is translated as CASSAWVGSYGYTF.

CDR3 region: CASSESAVSYNEQFF. The CDR3 nucleotides are TGTGCCAGCAGTGAATCGGCGGTCTCCTACAATGAGCAGTTCTTC. V is TRBV2 and J is TRBJ2-1, with D unclear. The length of the CDR3 is 15 residues. Germline V gene data show CDR1 as SNHLY and CDR2 as FYNNEI. The V end lost 2 bases, the J end lost 0 bases, and 8 bases lay between the germline ends.

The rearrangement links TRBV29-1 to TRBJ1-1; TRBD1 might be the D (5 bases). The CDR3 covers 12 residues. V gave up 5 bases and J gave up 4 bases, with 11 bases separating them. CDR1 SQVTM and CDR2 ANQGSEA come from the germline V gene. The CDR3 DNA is TGCAGCGTTTCGGGGGAAGGCACTGAAGCTTTCTTT. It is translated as CSVSGEGTEAFF.

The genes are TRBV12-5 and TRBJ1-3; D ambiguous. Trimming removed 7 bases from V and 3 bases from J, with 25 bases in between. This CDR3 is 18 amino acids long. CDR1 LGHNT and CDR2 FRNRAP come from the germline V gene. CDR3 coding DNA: TGTGCTAGTGCGTCTTTTTGGACTGCGGACCTTTTTGGAAACACCATATATTTT. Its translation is CASASFWTADLFGNTIYF.

CDR3 nucleotides: TGTGCCAGCTCACCACGGCCTCCGGGGACCTACGAGCAGTACTTC. Encoded protein: CASSPRPPGTYEQYF. This chain connects TRBV18 to TRBJ2-7; D is possibly TRBD2 (5 bases). The CDR3 is made up of 15 amino acids. Per germline, CDR1 KGHSH and CDR2 LQKENI. The germline V and J ends were trimmed by 1 base and 2 bases, with 12 bases remaining between them.

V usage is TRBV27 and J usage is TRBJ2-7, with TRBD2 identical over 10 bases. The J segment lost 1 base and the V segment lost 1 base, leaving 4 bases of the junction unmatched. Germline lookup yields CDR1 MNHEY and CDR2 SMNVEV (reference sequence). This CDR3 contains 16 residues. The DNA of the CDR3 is TGTGCCAGCAGTTTATTTAGCGGGAGGCCTTCCTACGAGCAGTACTTC. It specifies CASSLFSGRPSYEQYF.